Below are 8 T cell receptor beta chains sequenced from a single sample in a study of neurological immune-mediated disorders (dated by TCRdb to about 2019). Library generation was performed with 5' RACE. The sequencing machine was an Illumina HiSeq 2500. TCRdb trimmed public reads at Q25 via fastp, called clones via MiXCR and kept in-frame beta chains. Merged by CDR3 protein, the rows form single entries marked with the most common genes and DNA. Across this sample there are tens of thousands of distinct CDR3 sequences, with roughly 3.5% seen only once. Approximately 3% of the sample is taken by the ten largest. Material: PBMCs. The origin of the receptors is a woman aged 50 to 65 with multiple sclerosis.

This clonotype was counted only a few times. A much larger clone differs from this one at a single base, so this may be a read error. This chain connects TRBV20-1 to TRBJ1-5, with 7 bases lining up with TRBD1. The CDR3 is made up of 12 amino acids. Germline V gene data show CDR1 as DFQATT and CDR2 as SNEGSKA (reference sequence). CDR3 coding DNA: TGCAGTGCTTTAACAGGGGATCAGCACCAGCATTTT. Translated: CSALTGDQHQHF.

In its sample, this clonotype was seen many times. The chain joins TRBV29-1 to TRBJ2-5, with D possibly being TRBD2 (5 bases). This CDR3 region has 12 residues. Between the trimmed V and J ends, which lost 5 bases and 3 bases, there was a span of 10 bases. The germline V gene has CDR1 SQVTM and CDR2 ANQGSEA. DNA of the CDR3: TGCAGCGTTCCTGGGCGGGAAGAGACCCAGTACTTC. Protein: CSVPGREETQYF. The variable domain in full, completed from reference TRBV29-1 and TRBJ2-5, reads SAVISQKPSRDICQRGTSLTIQCQVDSQVTMMFWYRQQPGQSLTLIATANQGSEATYESGFVIDKFPISRPNLTFSTLTVSNMSPEDSSIYLCSVPGREETQYFGPGTRLLVL.

This clonotype has at least ten counts. This rearrangement joins TRBV7-2 to TRBJ2-3, with TRBD2 matching over 12 bases. V trimming: 4 bases; J trimming: 0 bases; junction bases outside the gene matches: 5. The CDR3 is made up of 17 amino acids. CDR1 and CDR2 (germline): SGHTA, FQGNSA. CDR3 sequence reads: CASSSRTSGISTDTQYF. The CDR3 DNA reads as TGTGCCAGCAGCTCTAGGACTAGCGGGATTAGCACAGATACGCAGTATTTT.

This clonotype was counted at least ten times. J is TRBJ2-1 and V is TRBV11-2; TRBD2 aligns across 10 bases. V lost 4 bases to trimming and J lost 15 bases; unmatched junction nucleotides: 6. This CDR3 is 12 amino acids long. CDR1 and CDR2 from the germline V gene are SGHAT and FQNNGV. The CDR3 coding sequence is TGTGCCAGCAGCTCCCAGCGGGGGGGTCCGTTCTTC. Amino acids: CASSSQRGGPFF.

In this sample, this clonotype turned up many times. This chain joins TRBV7-2 and TRBJ2-7; D call uncertain. The germline gives CDR1 SGHTA, CDR2 FQGNSA. The CDR3 runs to 13 residues. Trimming shortened V by 3 bases and J by 3 bases, and 9 bases separated the two germline ends. CDR3 sequence: CASSFVRNYEQYF. The CDR3, as DNA: TGTGCCAGCAGCTTTGTCAGGAACTACGAGCAGTACTTC.

This clonotype has a count of ten or more. J is TRBJ2-3 and V is TRBV6-5; D not certain. V was shortened by 5 bases and J by 0 bases, with 15 bases between the two germline ends. CDR3 length equals 16 residues. CDR1 and CDR2 (germline): MNHEY, SVGAGI. CDR3 DNA: TGTGCCAGCAGTCACGGGCCTTTTAGGAGCACAGATACGCAGTATTTT. Translation: CASSHGPFRSTDTQYF.

This clonotype came up many times. DNA for the CDR3: TGTGCCAGCAGTTTAGGCCTAACGGGATGGGGGGATTACAATGAGCAGTTCTTC. It is translated as CASSLGLTGWGDYNEQFF. The genes are TRBV27 and TRBJ2-1; possible D gene TRBD2, 6 bases. Between the trimmed V and J ends, which lost 2 bases and 4 bases, there was a span of 21 bases. The CDR3 extends over 18 amino acids. The V gene's germline CDR1 is MNHEY and CDR2 SMNVEV (reference sequence).

In its sample, this clonotype was seen many times. This chain uses TRBV7-2 with TRBJ2-7, with 13 bases that match TRBD2. The CDR3 spans 15 residues. Germline CDR1 and CDR2: SGHTA and FQGNSA. Trimming at V came to 6 bases and at J to 4 bases, leaving 6 bases not matched to a gene. The CDR3 DNA reads TGTGCCAGCAGTCGACTAGCGGGGGGCCGGTACGAGCAGTACTTC. Encoded protein: CASSRLAGGRYEQYF.